The following is a TCR beta chain sequence with its context. Between the trimmed V and J ends, which lost 4 bases and 4 bases, there was a span of 11 bases. The CDR3 length is 13 residues. The germline CDR1 and CDR2 sequences are SNHLY and FYNNEI. These data come from a study of blood T cell repertoires in COVID-19. Source study methods: How many nucleated cells were present was estimated from reference gene primer amplification. Libraries were prepared by immunoSEQ multiplex PCR; TCRdb keeps only in-frame clonotypes and omits some of them. V and J calls and clone size follow that table, whereas D and trimming were derived from the DNA. The sample has around 55,000 clones; roughly 90% are singletons.

The TCR comes from a man aged 55 to 70 with active COVID-19. V is TRBV2 and J is TRBJ2-7, with D tentatively TRBD1 (5 bases). The specimen was peripheral blood. CDR3 region: CASSGRGWYEQYF. In DNA, the CDR3 is TGTGCCAGCAGTGGAAGGGGCTGGTACGAGCAGTACTTC. Complete variable domain (other parts from reference TRBV2 and TRBJ2-7): EPEVTQTPSHQVTQMGQEVILRCVPISNHLYFYWYRQILGQKVEFLVSFYNNEISEKSEIFDDQFSVERPDGSNFTLKIRSTKLEDSAMYFCASSGRGWYEQYFGPGTRLTVT.